The clone carrying this T cell receptor beta chain was picked up one time. Its antigen is as yet unknown. The data belong to a study of CD8+ T cells in alopecia areata. Study at large: Treated patients were given 5 to 10 mg oral tofacitinib twice daily. Study-wide results and limits: Among the top 100, expanded CD8+ clones were significantly decreased by tofacitinib, as was scalp clonality.

cDNA serving as the sequencing template came from extracted, reverse transcribed RNA. The protocol was immunoSEQ multiplex PCR, while the TCRdb copy is restricted to in-frame clones and leaves out a portion. The sample carries around 110,000 clones, roughly 50% recorded once. The germline V and J ends were trimmed by 6 bases and 0 bases, with 10 bases remaining between them. The CDR3 covers 14 residues. Germline CDR1 and CDR2: MNHEY and SMNVEV (reference sequence). The treatment is: oral pan-JAK inhibitor, 5-10 mg twice daily. The sequenced sample was CD8+ T cells sorted from blood, obtained at week 24, from a patient treated with tofacitinib. The source of this sequence is a human donor with alopecia areata. The chain carries TRBV27 and TRBJ2-3, with D perhaps given as TRBD1 or TRBD2 (6 bases each). The CDR3: CASSGGRSTDTQYF. The CDR3 nucleotides are TGTGCCAGCAGCGGGGGCCGGAGCACAGATACGCAGTATTTT.